These 12 T cell receptor beta chains originate from one sample sequenced in a study of blood T cell repertoires in COVID-19. TCRdb's table, derived via immunoSEQ multiplex PCR, lists solely in-frame clones and lacks some. Among some 190,000 clones listed, 85% to 90% were seen once. The sample comprised PBMCs or T cells enriched from blood (not recorded which). These receptors were taken from a woman in her thirties or forties with acute COVID-19.

J is TRBJ1-5 and V is TRBV19; maybe TRBD1 (5 bases). This CDR3 is built from 14 residues. Between the trimmed V and J ends, which lost 4 bases and 3 bases, there was a span of 10 bases. CDR1 and CDR2 from the germline V gene are LNHDA and SQIVND (reference sequence). CDR3 amino acids: CASSTTGYNQPQHF. CDR3 DNA sequence: TGTGCCAGTAGTACTACAGGATACAATCAGCCCCAGCATTTT.

The V gene is TRBV5-1, the J gene TRBJ1-1; 8 positions agree with TRBD1. Germline-derived CDR1 and CDR2 are SGHRS and YFSETQ. Trimming removed 4 bases from V and 7 bases from J; junction bases left unmatched: 9. The CDR3 length is 14 residues. For the CDR3, the DNA is TGCGCCAGCAGCCAGGGGACAGGACAATTTGAAGCTTTCTTT. Translation: CASSQGTGQFEAFF.

V is TRBV20-1 and J is TRBJ2-7, with 8 bases lining up with TRBD1. CDR1 DFQATT and CDR2 SNEGSKA come from the germline V gene (reference sequence). V was clipped by 3 bases and J by 2 bases; unmatched bases: 6. CDR3 length: 14 amino acids. CDR3 protein: CSASPGQEPYEQYF. In DNA form, the CDR3 reads TGCAGTGCTAGTCCGGGACAGGAGCCCTACGAGCAGTACTTC.

The J gene is TRBJ1-4, the V gene TRBV9; the D gene is possibly TRBD1 (5 bases). The CDR3 spans 14 residues. V was clipped by 10 bases and J by 3 bases, with 16 bases between them. Germline CDR1 reads SGDLS; CDR2 reads YYNGEE. The CDR3 here is CASPQGVPNEKLFF. In DNA, the CDR3 is TGTGCCTCACCCCAAGGGGTTCCTAATGAAAAACTGTTTTTT.

This clone was counted once. V is TRBV28 and J is TRBJ2-6; the D gene is possibly TRBD1 (5 bases). The germline CDR1 and CDR2 sequences are MDHEN and SYDVKM. The germline V and J ends were trimmed by 0 bases and 3 bases, with 18 bases remaining between them. This CDR3 has 19 residues. CDR3 region: CASSLWGPATGHGANVLTF. The CDR3 DNA follows: TGTGCCAGCAGTTTATGGGGGCCAGCCACAGGTCATGGGGCCAACGTCCTGACTTTC.

The chain combines TRBV2 with TRBJ1-2; TRBD1 aligns across 9 bases. Germline lookup yields CDR1 SNHLY and CDR2 FYNNEI. Losses at the gene ends were 10 bases for V and 2 bases for J; bases not matched to a gene: 5. The CDR3 loop spans 13 amino acids. CDR3 in DNA: TGTGCCACCCGGGACAGGGTCAACTATGGCTACACCTTC. Protein: CATRDRVNYGYTF.

This sequence joins TRBV6-2 or TRBV6-3 and TRBJ2-7; perhaps TRBD2 as D (6 bases). CDR1 MNHEY and CDR2 SVGEGT come from the germline V gene. This CDR3 region has 13 residues. V lost 6 bases and J lost 2, with 11 bases in between. CDR3 sequence reads: CASSLRGTYEQYF. CDR3 DNA: TGTGCCAGCAGCCTCCGCGGGACCTACGAGCAGTACTTC.

V usage is TRBV5-1 and J usage is TRBJ2-1; 11 bases line up with TRBD2. This CDR3 is 15 amino acids long. Germline-derived CDR1 and CDR2 are SGHRS and YFSETQ. V lost 4 bases and J lost 12; bases outside the gene matches: 12. DNA for the CDR3: TGCGCCAGCAGCCCAGGGACTAGCGGTAGAGTTGGGCAGTTCTTC. This translates into CASSPGTSGRVGQFF. The variable domain in full, with the rest retrieved from reference TRBV5-1 and TRBJ2-1, is KAGVTQTPRYLIKTRGQQVTLSCSPISGHRSVSWYQQTPGQGLQFLFEYFSETQRNKGNFPGRFSGRQFSNSRSEMNVSTLELGDSALYLCASSPGTSGRVGQFFGPGTRLTVL.

This clone has a single count. CDR3 protein: CASSFYQLSNQPQHF. The CDR3 DNA reads as TGTGCCAGCAGTTTCTATCAACTTAGCAATCAGCCCCAGCATTTT. V and J are TRBV28 and TRBJ1-5, with D hard to call. V lost 3 bases and J 0 bases, leaving 9 bases between the germline ends. The CDR3 has 15 amino acids. Germline V CDR1 and CDR2: MDHEN, SYDVKM. Filled out from reference TRBV28 and TRBJ1-5, the complete variable domain reads DVKVTQSSRYLVKRTGEKVFLECVQDMDHENMFWYRQDPGLGLRLIYFSYDVKMKEKGDIPEGYSVSREKKERFSLILESASTNQTSMYLCASSFYQLSNQPQHFGDGTRLSIL.

The chain recombines TRBV21-1 with TRBJ1-2; the table assigns TRBD1, which was not confirmed against the DNA. TRBV21-1 constitutes a pseudogene. This CDR3 is built from 15 residues. DNA of the CDR3: TGTGCCAGCAGCAGCCGGGACAGGGGGAACTATGGCTACACCTTC. It encodes CASSSRDRGNYGYTF.

The chain employs TRBV5-5 and TRBJ2-7, with 7 bases that match TRBD2. The CDR3 has 15 residues. Trimming took 1 base from V and 5 from J; bases not matched to a gene: 9. From germline, CDR1 is SGHKS and CDR2 YYEKEE (reference sequence). For the CDR3, the DNA is TGTGCCAGCAGCTTGAGGGGAGGGCCTTTGAACGAGCAGTACTTC. Translated: CASSLRGGPLNEQYF.

The chain combines TRBV10-1 with TRBJ2-7; the match to TRBD2 covers 11 bases. Germline assignment: CDR1 WNHNN and CDR2 SYGVQD (reference sequence). V was pared by 2 bases and J by 5 bases, with 8 bases of the junction left unmatched. The CDR3 has 16 residues. CDR3 DNA: TGCGCCAGCAGTGAGAGTGGGCTAGCGGGGGGCAACGAGCAGTACTTC. Its translation is CASSESGLAGGNEQYF.